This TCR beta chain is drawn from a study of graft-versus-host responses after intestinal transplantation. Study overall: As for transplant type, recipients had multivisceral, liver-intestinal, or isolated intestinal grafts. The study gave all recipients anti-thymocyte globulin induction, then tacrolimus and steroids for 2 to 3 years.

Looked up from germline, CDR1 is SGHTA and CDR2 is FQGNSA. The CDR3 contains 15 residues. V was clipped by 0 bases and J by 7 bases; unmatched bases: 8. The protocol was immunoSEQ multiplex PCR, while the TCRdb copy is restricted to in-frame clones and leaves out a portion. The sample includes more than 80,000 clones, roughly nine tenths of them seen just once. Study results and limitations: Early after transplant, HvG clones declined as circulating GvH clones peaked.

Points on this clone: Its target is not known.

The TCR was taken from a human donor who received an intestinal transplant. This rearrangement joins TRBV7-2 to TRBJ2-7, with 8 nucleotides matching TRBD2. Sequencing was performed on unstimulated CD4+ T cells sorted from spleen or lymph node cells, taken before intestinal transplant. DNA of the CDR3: TGTGCCAGCAGCTTAGCGGGACTAGTCTCGGGTGAGCAGTACTTC. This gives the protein CASSLAGLVSGEQYF.